These 9 T cell receptor beta chains were all obtained from the same sample, sequenced in a study of blood T cell repertoires in COVID-19 (TCRdb year 2020). Library method: the immunoSEQ multiplex PCR assay. TCRdb limited this immuneACCESS table to in-frame rearrangements with V and J called. A share of clones is missing; checked studies link under half to unresolved V genes, and the rest is unexplained. The sample table records some 96,000 clones; over 75% of these occur just once. The top ten clones comprise 13% of the sample. The sample comprised peripheral blood. These receptors all stem from a human donor in a cohort sampled during active COVID-19.

J is TRBJ1-3 and V is TRBV27; maybe TRBD1 (5 bases). Germline V gene sequence: CDR1 MNHEY, CDR2 SMNVEV (reference sequence). Trimming removed 7 bases from V and 0 bases from J, with 13 bases in between. The CDR3 spans 15 residues. CDR3 region: CASILVGGSGNTIYF. In nucleotides, the CDR3 is TGTGCCAGCATCCTCGTCGGGGGCTCTGGAAACACCATATATTTT.

The V gene is TRBV12-3 or TRBV12-4, the J gene TRBJ1-2, with 9 bases fitting TRBD1. The CDR3 covers 13 residues. Losses at the gene ends were 6 bases for V and 4 bases for J; bases not matched to a gene: 3. The CDR3: CASRSGQGYGYTF. CDR3 in DNA: TGTGCCAGCAGGTCGGGACAGGGCTATGGCTACACCTTC.

The gene calls are TRBV11-2 and TRBJ2-1; 7 bases match TRBD2. The CDR3 extends over 16 amino acids. Germline V CDR1 and CDR2: SGHAT, FQNNGV. Losses at the gene ends were 1 base for V and 3 bases for J; bases not matched to a gene: 6. CDR3 in amino acids: CASSLGMGGNYNEQFF. CDR3 coding DNA: TGTGCCAGCAGCTTAGGGATGGGAGGGAACTACAATGAGCAGTTCTTC.

The genes are TRBV5-4 and TRBJ1-6; 10 nucleotides align to TRBD1. The CDR3 has 15 amino acids. Per germline, CDR1 SGHNT and CDR2 YYREEE (reference sequence). The J segment lost 2 bases and the V segment lost 4 bases, leaving 0 bases of the junction unmatched. Written as DNA, the CDR3 is TGTGCCAGCAGCGGACAGGGGGCCTATAATTCACCCCTCCACTTT. It yields the protein CASSGQGAYNSPLHF.

This clone appeared once. V usage is TRBV28 and J usage is TRBJ2-5, with a weak D call TRBD2 (6 bases). Germline CDR1 is MDHEN and CDR2 is SYDVKM. Trimming removed 5 bases from V and 6 bases from J, with 13 bases in between. The CDR3 runs to 13 residues. CDR3 residues: CASSTGGTKTQYF. The CDR3 DNA reads as TGTGCCAGCAGTACTGGGGGGACGAAGACCCAGTACTTC. The entire variable domain, with the rest obtained from reference TRBV28 and TRBJ2-5, is as follows: DVKVTQSSRYLVKRTGEKVFLECVQDMDHENMFWYRQDPGLGLRLIYFSYDVKMKEKGDIPEGYSVSREKKERFSLILESASTNQTSMYLCASSTGGTKTQYFGPGTRLLVL.

This chain links TRBV7-2 with TRBJ1-2, with 7 bases fitting TRBD1. J gave up 6 bases and V 0 bases, and 7 bases lay outside the gene matches. Germline V gives CDR1 SGHTA, CDR2 FQGNSA. This CDR3 spans 15 amino acids. The chain's CDR3 is CASSLADRVWNGYTF. For the CDR3, the DNA is TGTGCCAGCAGCTTAGCTGACAGGGTATGGAATGGCTACACCTTC.

J is TRBJ2-1 and V is TRBV7-2; 12 nucleotides align to TRBD2. Trimming at V came to 4 bases and at J to 5 bases, leaving 3 bases not matched to a gene. CDR1 and CDR2 from the germline V gene are SGHTA and FQGNSA. The CDR3 has 15 amino acids. The CDR3 reads CASSSSGRADNEQFF. The CDR3 DNA reads as TGTGCCAGCAGCTCTAGCGGGAGGGCCGACAATGAGCAGTTCTTC.

The chain joins TRBV5-5 to TRBJ2-2, with TRBD2 identical over 9 bases. This CDR3 region has 14 residues. Germline CDR1 and CDR2: SGHKS and YYEKEE (reference sequence). The junction had 4 bases not matched to a gene; V was cut back by 1 base and J by 9 bases. CDR3 coding DNA: TGTGCCAGCAGCTTGAGGCTAGCGGGATGGGAGCTGTTTTTT. Translating it yields CASSLRLAGWELFF. The full variable domain, in which reference TRBV5-5 and TRBJ2-2 provide the parts outside the CDR3, is DAGVTQSPTHLIKTRGQQVTLRCSPISGHKSVSWYQQVLGQGPQFIFQYYEKEERGRGNFPDRFSARQFPNYSSELNVNALLLGDSALYLCASSLRLAGWELFFGEGSRLTVL.

The CDR3 sequence: CATGSASTDTQYF. CDR3 nucleotide sequence: TGTGCCACCGGAAGCGCCAGCACAGATACGCAGTATTTT. The genes are TRBV24-1 and TRBJ2-3; D uncertain. The length of the CDR3 is 13 residues. Trimming stripped 9 bases from V and 0 bases from J, with 9 bases between. Germline lookup yields CDR1 KGHDR and CDR2 SFDVKD.